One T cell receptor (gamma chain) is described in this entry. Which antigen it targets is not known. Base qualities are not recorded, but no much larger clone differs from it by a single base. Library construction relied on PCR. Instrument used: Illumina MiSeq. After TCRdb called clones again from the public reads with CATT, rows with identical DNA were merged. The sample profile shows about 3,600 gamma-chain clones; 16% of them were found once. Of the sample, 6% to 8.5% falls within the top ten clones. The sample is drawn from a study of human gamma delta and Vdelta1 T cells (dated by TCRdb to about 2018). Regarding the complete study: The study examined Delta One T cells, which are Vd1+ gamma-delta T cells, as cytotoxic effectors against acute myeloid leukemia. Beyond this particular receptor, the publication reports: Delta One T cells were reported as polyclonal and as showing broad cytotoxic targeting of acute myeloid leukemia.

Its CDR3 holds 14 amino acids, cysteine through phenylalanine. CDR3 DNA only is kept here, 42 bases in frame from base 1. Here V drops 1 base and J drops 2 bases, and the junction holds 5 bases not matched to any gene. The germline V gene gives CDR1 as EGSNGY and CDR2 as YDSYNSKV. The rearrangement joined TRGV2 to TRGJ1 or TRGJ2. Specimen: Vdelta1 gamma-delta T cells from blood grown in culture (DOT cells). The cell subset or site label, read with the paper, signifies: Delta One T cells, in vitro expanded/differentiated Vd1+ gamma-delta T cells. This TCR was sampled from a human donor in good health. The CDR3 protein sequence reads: CATWDGHHYYKKLF. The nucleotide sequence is TGTGCCACCTGGGACGGCCACCATTATTATAAGAAACTCTTT.